Below, 25 T cell receptor beta chains from the same sample are listed, as sequenced in a study of T-cell reconstitution after alpha-beta-depleted transplantation in children. It was with unique molecular identifiers that the TCRbeta library was prepared. TCRdb analysed the PCR reads with MiXCR anew, one entry per CDR3 protein. The sample carries hundreds of thousands of distinct CDR3 sequences, around 15% recorded once. Specimen: PBMCs, mostly from graft donor cells, collected 360 days after TCRalphabeta/CD19-depleted stem cell transplant. Receptor source: a male patient between 2 and 9 years old who had a stem cell transplant for acute lymphoblastic leukemia, so the T cells may come from the graft donor.

The V call is TRBV4-3, the J call TRBJ2-7; 7 nucleotides match TRBD1. Trimming cost V 1 base and J 1 base; bases outside gene matches: 4. The CDR3 is 15 amino acids. CDR1 LGHNA and CDR2 YSLEER come from the germline V gene. The DNA of the CDR3 is TGCGCCAGCAGCCAAGGGACAGGCAGTTCCTACGAGCAGTACTTC. Encoded protein: CASSQGTGSSYEQYF.

This rearrangement joins TRBV15 to TRBJ2-5; D unclear. The V end was cut by 0 bases, the J end by 2 bases, with 10 bases between. There are 15 residues in the CDR3. In germline, CDR1 is LNHNV, CDR2 YYDKDF (reference sequence). Here the CDR3 reads CATSRDGDWQETQYF. The CDR3 DNA follows: TGTGCCACCAGCAGAGATGGGGATTGGCAAGAGACCCAGTACTTC. Together with reference TRBV15 and TRBJ2-5, the CDR3 gives the full variable domain: DAMVIQNPRYQVTQFGKPVTLSCSQTLNHNVMYWYQQKSSQAPKLLFHYYDKDFNNEADTPDNFQSRRPNTSFCFLDIRSPGLGDTAMYLCATSRDGDWQETQYFGPGTRLLVL.

The table lists this clonotype with many counts. The chain links TRBV10-3 to TRBJ1-1; 8 bases agree with TRBD1. J lost 1 base, V lost 6 bases, and 1 base had no gene match. The CDR3 length is 13 residues. Germline CDR1 and CDR2: ENHRY and SYGVKD. Written as DNA, the CDR3 is TGTGCCATCAGCGGACAGGGGAACACTGAAGCTTTCTTT. Translating it yields CAISGQGNTEAFF.

The chain is built from TRBV14 and TRBJ2-5; D uncertain. The ends were cut back, 0 bases at V and 5 bases at J, with 7 bases in the middle. CDR1 is SGHDN, CDR2 FVKESK, per germline. The CDR3 consists of 13 residues. CDR3 amino acids: CASSQDIDETQYF. The CDR3 DNA is TGTGCCAGCAGCCAAGATATCGACGAGACCCAGTACTTC.

This clonotype was detected a few times. The chain is built from TRBV20-1 and TRBJ2-3, with 10 bases matching TRBD2. This CDR3 spans 14 amino acids. V was clipped by 2 bases and J by 8 bases; unmatched bases: 7. Germline V lookup: CDR1 DFQATT, CDR2 SNEGSKA (reference sequence). CDR3 region: CSARPSGSRATQYF. CDR3 nucleotides: TGCAGTGCTAGACCTAGCGGGAGTAGAGCTACGCAGTATTTT.

This clonotype was detected ten times or more. The CDR3 region is CSVAVTADTQYF. DNA of the CDR3: TGCAGCGTTGCGGTGACAGCAGATACGCAGTATTTT. The chain uses TRBV29-1 and TRBJ2-3; D is perhaps TRBD1 (5 bases). Trimming took off 4 bases at V and 4 bases at J, with 9 bases between the two ends. Germline lookup yields CDR1 SQVTM and CDR2 ANQGSEA. The CDR3 spans 12 residues.

This chain connects TRBV7-9 to TRBJ2-7; 12 bases align to TRBD1. This CDR3 contains 17 residues. V was pared by 5 bases and J by 5 bases, with 13 bases of the junction left unmatched. Germline-derived CDR1 and CDR2 are SEHNR and FQNEAQ (reference sequence). The CDR3 DNA sequence: TGTGCCAGCAGCCCTCAGGGAGGGACAGGGGGCAAAAACGAGCAGTACTTC. It yields the protein CASSPQGGTGGKNEQYF.

The chain recombines TRBV20-1 with TRBJ2-3, with a weak D call TRBD1 (5 bases). Germline V lookup: CDR1 DFQATT, CDR2 SNEGSKA (reference sequence). V was cut by 3 bases and J by 2 bases, with 21 bases left in between. The CDR3 runs to 17 residues. The DNA for the CDR3 is TGCAGTGCTAGTTTCTCCCTTGGGGCCCCAAACACAGATACGCAGTATTTT. The encoded protein is CSASFSLGAPNTDTQYF.

The CDR3 is CAIKLAGRLKSTDTQYF. In nucleotides, the CDR3 is TGTGCCATCAAGCTAGCGGGACGGCTAAAAAGCACAGATACGCAGTATTTT. The J gene is TRBJ2-3, the V gene TRBV10-3, with TRBD2 identical over 9 bases. The germline V gene has CDR1 ENHRY and CDR2 SYGVKD. The CDR3 spans 17 residues. V lost 7 bases to trimming and J lost 0 bases; unmatched junction nucleotides: 11.

This clonotype was observed a few times. The chain recombines TRBV12-3 or TRBV12-4 with TRBJ1-5; TRBD1 might be the D (5 bases). The V end was cut by 3 bases, the J end by 4 bases, with 13 bases between. The CDR3 totals 15 residues. CDR3 region: CASSLGPPQNQPQHF. The CDR3 bases are TGTGCCAGCAGTTTGGGGCCCCCACAAAATCAGCCCCAGCATTTT.

This clonotype showed up just a few times. The chain combines TRBV15 with TRBJ2-7, with D hard to call. With 0 bases removed from V and 2 bases from J, the gap between germline ends came to 5 bases. The CDR3 covers 13 residues. Germline CDR1 LNHNV, CDR2 YYDKDF (reference sequence). CDR3 in amino acids: CATSRDEAYEQYF. The CDR3 DNA reads as TGTGCCACCAGCAGAGATGAGGCCTACGAGCAGTACTTC.

The V call is TRBV4-1, the J call TRBJ2-6; the match to TRBD2 covers 8 bases. The CDR3 has 18 amino acids. Germline V lookup: CDR1 MGHRA, CDR2 YSYEKL. V lost 4 bases and J lost 1; bases outside the gene matches: 9. The CDR3 DNA is TGCGCCAGCAGCCTCGGACTAGCTCTGCTTTCTGGGGCCAACGTCCTGACTTTC. It yields the protein CASSLGLALLSGANVLTF.

This clonotype was seen only a few times. The J gene is TRBJ2-7, the V gene TRBV7-9, with D unresolved. Germline lookup yields CDR1 SEHNR and CDR2 FQNEAQ (reference sequence). The ends were cut back, 5 bases at V and 2 bases at J, with 10 bases in the middle. The CDR3 length is 13 residues. DNA of the CDR3: TGTGCCAGCAGCCGGGCTAGGGCCTACGAGCAGTACTTC. Translation: CASSRARAYEQYF.

The chain links TRBV19 to TRBJ2-3; tentatively, D is TRBD2 (7 bases). Germline CDR1 and CDR2: LNHDA and SQIVND (reference sequence). V was pared by 5 bases and J by 10 bases, with 19 bases between. This CDR3 comprises 14 residues. The CDR3 reads CASSVPGGGPPQYF. CDR3 DNA sequence: TGTGCCAGTAGTGTTCCTGGCGGGGGCCCTCCGCAGTATTTT.

The V call is TRBV20-1, the J call TRBJ2-1; 11 nucleotides line up with TRBD2. With V trimmed by 0 bases and J by 8 bases, 15 bases remained unmatched. CDR1 and CDR2 (germline): DFQATT, SNEGSKA (reference sequence). The CDR3 is made up of 18 amino acids. In nucleotides, the CDR3 is TGCAGTGCTAGAGATCCCCTAGCGGGAGGTCCCCAGATCTATGAGCAGTTCTTC. Translation: CSARDPLAGGPQIYEQFF.

This clonotype was picked up a small number of times. The chain joins TRBV15 to TRBJ1-1; tentatively, D is TRBD1 (6 bases). The CDR3 sequence is 14 residues long. V lost 0 bases, J lost 8 bases, and 13 bases lay in between. Germline V lookup: CDR1 LNHNV, CDR2 YYDKDF (reference sequence). The CDR3 DNA sequence: TGTGCCACCAGCAGAGATAGCGGGAGGGGGGAAGCTTTCTTT. It is translated as CATSRDSGRGEAFF.

This clonotype was seen a few times. The chain employs TRBV10-3 and TRBJ2-7; possibly TRBD1 or TRBD2 for D (5 bases each). Germline assignment: CDR1 ENHRY and CDR2 SYGVKD. Trimming stripped 4 bases from V and 1 base from J, with 8 bases between. The CDR3 is 13 residues long. CDR3 bases: TGTGCCATCAGTGTGGGGGAATCCTACGAGCAGTACTTC. It encodes CAISVGESYEQYF.

This clonotype occurred a few times. This rearrangement joins TRBV28 to TRBJ2-3; 9 bases fit TRBD2. CDR3 length: 16 amino acids. V dropped 10 bases and J dropped 0; count of bases not matched to a gene: 11. Germline CDR1 is MDHEN and CDR2 is SYDVKM. The DNA of the CDR3 is TGTGCCACCGCTGGGACTAGCCTACCTAGCACAGATACGCAGTATTTT. This sequence encodes CATAGTSLPSTDTQYF.

This clonotype was found many times. The chain carries TRBV19 and TRBJ2-1, with D possibly matching TRBD1 (6 bases). V was shortened by 5 bases and J by 7 bases, with 15 bases between the two germline ends. There are 14 residues in the CDR3. CDR1 is LNHDA and CDR2 is SQIVND in the germline V gene (reference sequence). This CDR3 reads CASSGLTGLNEQFF. The CDR3 bases are TGTGCCAGTAGTGGGCTAACAGGGCTGAATGAGCAGTTCTTC.

The J gene is TRBJ1-4, the V gene TRBV12-3 or TRBV12-4; weak D call: TRBD1 (6 bases). V was pared by 6 bases and J by 4 bases, with 12 bases between. The CDR3 has 14 amino acids. The CDR3 loop is CASRVGQFNEKLFF. CDR3 in DNA: TGTGCCAGCAGGGTAGGACAGTTTAATGAAAAACTGTTTTTT.

At least ten counts were recorded for this clonotype. The chain employs TRBV19 and TRBJ2-1, with 9 bases identical to TRBD2. Germline V gene data show CDR1 as LNHDA and CDR2 as SQIVND (reference sequence). This CDR3 comprises 16 residues. The J segment lost 0 bases and the V segment lost 6 bases, leaving 6 bases of the junction unmatched. CDR3 in amino acids: CASRTSGRSSYNEQFF. Written as DNA, the CDR3 is TGTGCCAGTAGGACTAGCGGAAGGAGCTCCTACAATGAGCAGTTCTTC.

The chain is built from TRBV20-1 and TRBJ2-7; TRBD2 aligns across 7 bases. Germline values: CDR1 DFQATT, CDR2 SNEGSKA (reference sequence). The J segment lost 5 bases and the V segment lost 0 bases, leaving 7 bases of the junction unmatched. The CDR3 has 14 residues. The chain's CDR3 is CSAREGGPNHEQYF. CDR3 coding DNA: TGCAGTGCTAGAGAGGGAGGGCCGAACCACGAGCAGTACTTC.

V and J are TRBV5-4 and TRBJ2-5; the match to TRBD2 covers 8 bases. This CDR3 region has 15 residues. The germline CDR1 and CDR2 sequences are SGHNT and YYREEE (reference sequence). J gave up 4 bases and V 3 bases, and 8 bases lay outside the gene matches. The CDR3 is CASSSGLAGRETQYF. The CDR3 coding sequence is TGTGCCAGCAGCTCCGGACTAGCCGGTCGAGAGACCCAGTACTTC.

This clonotype turned up a few times. The junction departs from the called germline gene at one end, perhaps through a read error. The chain employs TRBV5-1 and TRBJ2-1; D remains unclear. Germline CDR1 reads SGHRS; CDR2 reads YFSETQ. There are 11 residues in the CDR3. The CDR3 DNA follows: TGCGCCAGCTCGGCAAGTACCGGGTTGAGCTTC. This gives the protein CASSASTGLSF. The full variable domain, in which reference TRBV5-1 and TRBJ2-1 provide the parts outside the CDR3, is KAGVTQTPRYLIKTRGQQVTLSCSPISGHRSVSWYQQTPGQGLQFLFEYFSETQRNKGNFPGRFSGRQFSNSRSEMNVSTLELGDSALYLCASSASTGLSFGPGTRLTVL.

This clonotype was counted a few times. The V and J genes are TRBV7-2 and TRBJ1-1, with D unclear. Germline CDR1 and CDR2: SGHTA and FQGNSA. The CDR3 sequence is 16 residues long. Trimming took 4 bases from V and 1 from J, leaving 16 bases between them. The CDR3 nucleotides read TGTGCCAGCAGCTCGCGTGGGGAACTTCCGAACACTGAAGCTTTCTTT. Translating gives CASSSRGELPNTEAFF.